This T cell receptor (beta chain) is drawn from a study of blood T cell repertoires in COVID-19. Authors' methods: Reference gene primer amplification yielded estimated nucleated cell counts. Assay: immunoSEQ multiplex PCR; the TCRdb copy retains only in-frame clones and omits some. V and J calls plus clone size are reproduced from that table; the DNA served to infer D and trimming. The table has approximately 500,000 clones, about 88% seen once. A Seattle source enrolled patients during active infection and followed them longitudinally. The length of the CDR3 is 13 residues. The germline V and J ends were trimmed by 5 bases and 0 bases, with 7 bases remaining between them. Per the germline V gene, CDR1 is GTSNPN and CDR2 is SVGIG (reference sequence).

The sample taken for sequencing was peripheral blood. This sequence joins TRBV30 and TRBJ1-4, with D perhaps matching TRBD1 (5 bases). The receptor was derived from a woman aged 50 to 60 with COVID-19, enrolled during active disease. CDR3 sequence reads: CAWGGATNEKLFF. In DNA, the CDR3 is TGTGCCTGGGGGGGAGCAACTAATGAAAAACTGTTTTTT.